The next 24 T cell receptor beta chains were all read from a single sample in a study of regulatory T cells in long-lasting Graves disease. Construction of the TCR beta libraries employed iRepertoire HTBI primers in conjunction with Arm-PCR of CDR3 regions. One entry per CDR3 protein, called by TCRdb with MiXCR from the multiplex PCR reads. Of about 400,000 distinct CDR3 sequences listed, 20% are singletons. Documented time point: persistent/refractory GD, antithyroid drugs over 5 years with positive TRAb. Extracted PBMC RNA gave rise to the TCR library. The input for sequencing was peripheral blood mononuclear cells (PBMCs), taken when the disease was refractory, from a patient treated with antithyroid drugs. All receptors derive from a female donor with Graves disease.

This clonotype was recorded many times. This chain connects TRBV7-2 to TRBJ1-4, with 7 bases fitting TRBD1. The CDR3 has 16 residues. The germline V gene encodes CDR1 SGHTA and CDR2 FQGNSA. J lost 0 bases, V lost 5 bases, and 6 bases had no gene match. The CDR3 DNA sequence: TGTGCCAGCAGCCGCGACAGGGTTGCAACTAATGAAAAACTGTTTTTT. It translates to CASSRDRVATNEKLFF.

V is TRBV20-1 and J is TRBJ1-2; 9 bases fit TRBD1. CDR3 length: 13 residues. V shed 6 bases, J shed 2 bases, and the junction held 4 bases outside the gene matches. CDR1 is DFQATT, CDR2 SNEGSKA, per germline (reference sequence). CDR3 region: CSALGQGNYGYTF. The CDR3 coding sequence is TGCAGTGCACTTGGACAGGGGAACTATGGCTACACCTTC.

In its sample, this clonotype was seen many times. The chain uses TRBV2 and TRBJ1-5; 10 bases align to TRBD1. The J segment lost 6 bases and the V segment lost 5 bases, leaving 7 bases of the junction unmatched. The CDR3 sequence is 15 residues long. Germline CDR1 and CDR2: SNHLY and FYNNEI. CDR3 DNA: TGTGCCAGCAGTTTAAGGACAGGGGGTCGTCAGCCCCAGCATTTT. This translates into CASSLRTGGRQPQHF.

This clonotype showed up many times. The gene calls are TRBV12-3 or TRBV12-4 and TRBJ1-6; tentatively, D is TRBD1 (5 bases). V dropped 6 bases and J dropped 0 bases, with 15 bases sitting between them. CDR3 size: 17 residues. Here the CDR3 DNA reads TGTGCCAGCAGCCTTGAGGTACAGGACTCCTATAATTCACCCCTCCACTTT. Protein sequence: CASSLEVQDSYNSPLHF.

The CDR3 DNA follows: TGCGCCAGCAGCGAAGGGACAGGGGGCGTTTACGAGCAGTACTTC. Encoded protein: CASSEGTGGVYEQYF. V usage is TRBV4-1 and J usage is TRBJ2-7; 12 nucleotides align to TRBD1. V lost 5 bases, J lost 4 bases, and 6 bases stayed unmatched. The CDR3 has 15 amino acids. Germline V gene lookup returns CDR1 MGHRA and CDR2 YSYEKL.

DNA of the CDR3: TGCAGTGCTAGAGCCCGGGACGCTTTCTTT. The encoded protein is CSARARDAFF. V gene TRBV20-1 combines with J gene TRBJ1-1; D might be TRBD1 (5 bases). Trimming left V 1 base short and J 11 bases short, with 8 bases between. The length of the CDR3 is 10 residues. Germline assignment: CDR1 DFQATT and CDR2 SNEGSKA (reference sequence).

This clonotype was detected ten times or more. The chain has TRBV20-1 and TRBJ1-1; D may be TRBD1 (6 bases). The CDR3 loop spans 14 amino acids. Deletions cut 0 bases from V and 0 bases from J, with 8 bases between. CDR1 DFQATT and CDR2 SNEGSKA come from the germline V gene (reference sequence). This CDR3 is CSAREGHLNTEAFF. The CDR3 DNA reads as TGCAGTGCTAGAGAGGGACACCTGAACACTGAAGCTTTCTTT.

This clonotype was seen a few times. The chain combines TRBV9 with TRBJ2-7, with D tentatively TRBD2 (6 bases). The germline V and J ends were trimmed by 4 bases and 9 bases, with 23 bases remaining between them. Germline CDR1 SGDLS, CDR2 YYNGEE. The CDR3 spans 15 residues. This chain's CDR3 is CASSPSTGLLRGQYF. CDR3 sequence (DNA): TGTGCCAGCAGCCCCTCTACGGGACTGTTACGAGGGCAGTACTTC.

This clonotype has a count of ten or more. The rearrangement links TRBV7-2 to TRBJ2-5; TRBD2 matches 13 bases. The germline V gene has CDR1 SGHTA and CDR2 FQGNSA. Trimming cost V 0 bases and J 4 bases; bases outside gene matches: 2. The CDR3 runs to 16 residues. Here the CDR3 DNA reads TGTGCCAGCAGCTTAGCCACTAGCGGGGGGGGAGAGACCCAGTACTTC. As protein: CASSLATSGGGETQYF.

The rearrangement links TRBV27 to TRBJ2-2; no reliable D call. Trimming took off 0 bases at V and 4 bases at J, with 6 bases between the two ends. Germline V lookup: CDR1 MNHEY, CDR2 SMNVEV (reference sequence). This CDR3 contains 14 residues. CDR3 region: CASSLSGATGELFF. CDR3 DNA: TGTGCCAGCAGTTTATCTGGAGCCACCGGGGAGCTGTTTTTT.

CDR3 coding DNA: TGCAGTGCTAGAGCAGGACTAGCGGGAGCCCGCTACGAGCAGTACTTC. It yields the protein CSARAGLAGARYEQYF. The V and J genes are TRBV20-1 and TRBJ2-7; 13 bases line up with TRBD2. V lost 1 base and J lost 3; bases outside the gene matches: 6. The germline gives CDR1 DFQATT, CDR2 SNEGSKA (reference sequence). The CDR3 sequence is 16 residues long.

This clonotype was recorded at least ten times. The chain recombines TRBV2 with TRBJ1-1, with D uncertain. Germline CDR1 is SNHLY and CDR2 is FYNNEI. V was shortened by 6 bases and J by 2 bases, with 16 bases between the two germline ends. The CDR3 extends over 15 amino acids. The CDR3: CASRAALGANTEAFF. The CDR3 DNA reads TGTGCCAGCAGGGCCGCCTTGGGAGCAAACACTGAAGCTTTCTTT.

This chain uses TRBV7-9 with TRBJ1-5; D ambiguous. Between the trimmed V and J ends, which lost 0 bases and 3 bases, there was a span of 6 bases. Per germline, CDR1 SEHNR and CDR2 FQNEAQ (reference sequence). This CDR3 contains 14 residues. As DNA, the CDR3 is TGTGCCAGCAGCTTAGCAGGGCTCAATCAGCCCCAGCATTTT. Its translation: CASSLAGLNQPQHF.

This clonotype was seen a few times. The V and J genes are TRBV19 and TRBJ2-2; TRBD1 aligns across 8 bases. The CDR3 is 18 amino acids. Germline V gives CDR1 LNHDA, CDR2 SQIVND (reference sequence). The junction had 10 bases not matched to a gene; V was cut back by 2 bases and J by 2 bases. The CDR3 protein is CASSIQGAFLPNTGELFF. In DNA form, the CDR3 reads TGTGCCAGTAGTATACAGGGGGCTTTCCTACCCAACACCGGGGAGCTGTTTTTT.

V gene TRBV10-3 combines with J gene TRBJ2-3, with D possibly TRBD2 on 6 matching bases. Trimming pared 5 bases from V and 6 bases from J, leaving 15 bases between. CDR3 size: 14 residues. Germline CDR1 ENHRY, CDR2 SYGVKD. The chain's CDR3 is CAISTGLGRDTQYF. The CDR3 bases are TGTGCCATCAGTACGGGACTTGGGAGGGATACGCAGTATTTT.

In this sample, this clonotype turned up a few times. The rearrangement uses TRBV4-3 and TRBJ2-2, with TRBD1 as a possible D gene (5 bases). The CDR3 has 18 residues. V was cut by 0 bases and J by 5 bases, with 19 bases left in between. CDR1 is LGHNA and CDR2 is YSLEER in the germline V gene. The CDR3 reads CASSQDKEFHRRTGELFF. The CDR3 nucleotides read TGCGCCAGCAGCCAAGATAAAGAGTTTCACAGGAGAACCGGGGAGCTGTTTTTT.

The J gene is TRBJ1-1, the V gene TRBV5-1; D gene uncertain. CDR1 SGHRS and CDR2 YFSETQ come from the germline V gene. V lost 5 bases and J lost 1, with 9 bases in between. This CDR3 has 13 residues. The CDR3 nucleotides are TGCGCCAGCAGGCCCAGAACGAACACTGAAGCTTTCTTT. Protein: CASRPRTNTEAFF.

The chain employs TRBV20-1 and TRBJ2-7; the D is unclear. The germline V gene encodes CDR1 DFQATT and CDR2 SNEGSKA (reference sequence). Trimming cost V 4 bases and J 0 bases, with 22 bases left between them. The CDR3 consists of 17 residues. DNA of the CDR3: TGCAGTGCTAAGAAAGAGCTCGGACGGTGGGACTCCTACGAGCAGTACTTC. It yields the protein CSAKKELGRWDSYEQYF.

This clonotype was counted at least ten times. The chain uses TRBV11-2 and TRBJ2-5, with 8 bases that match TRBD2. Trimming took 2 bases from V and 5 from J; bases not matched to a gene: 7. Germline V CDR1 and CDR2: SGHAT, FQNNGV. The CDR3 runs to 15 residues. The CDR3 nucleotides are TGTGCCAGCAGCTTAAGCGGGAGTGTTTACGAGACCCAGTACTTC. It is translated as CASSLSGSVYETQYF.

In this sample, this clonotype turned up many times. The V call is TRBV7-8, the J call TRBJ2-7; either TRBD1 or TRBD2 may fit D (6 bases each). The germline V and J ends were trimmed by 0 bases and 6 bases, with 15 bases remaining between them. The CDR3 contains 15 residues. Germline assignment: CDR1 SGHVS and CDR2 FQNEAQ. The chain's CDR3 is CASSLAGGPLTEQYF. The CDR3 DNA is TGTGCCAGCAGCTTAGCTGGGGGGCCTCTTACCGAGCAGTACTTC.

This clonotype was detected many times. The chain is built from TRBV7-2 and TRBJ2-5, with 12 nucleotides matching TRBD2. In germline, CDR1 is SGHTA, CDR2 FQGNSA. With 5 bases clipped from V and 5 bases from J, the junction kept 15 bases outside the gene matches. This CDR3 has 18 residues. CDR3 sequence: CASSPRTSGILTGETQYF. In DNA form, the CDR3 reads TGTGCCAGCAGCCCCCGGACTAGCGGGATTCTCACGGGGGAGACCCAGTACTTC.

There are many counts of this clonotype. The gene calls are TRBV6-1 and TRBJ2-7, with D unclear. This CDR3 is 13 amino acids long. V lost 6 bases and J 2 bases, leaving 11 bases between the germline ends. The germline V gene encodes CDR1 MNHNS and CDR2 SASEGT. The CDR3 nucleotides read TGTGCCAGCAGGGCAACGTTGCCCTACGAGCAGTACTTC. This codes for CASRATLPYEQYF.

This clonotype came up a few times. J is TRBJ2-7 and V is TRBV6-2 or TRBV6-3, with TRBD1 matching over 11 bases. The CDR3 totals 14 residues. CDR1 MNHEY and CDR2 SVGEGT come from the germline V gene. J was trimmed by 2 bases and V by 7 bases; bases with no gene match: 4. CDR3 sequence: CASMEGQGAYEQYF. In DNA, the CDR3 is TGTGCCAGCATGGAGGGACAGGGGGCCTACGAGCAGTACTTC.

There are many counts of this clonotype. The CDR3, as DNA: TGTGCCAGCATCACCCGGGACGGAGGTTACGAGCAGTACTTC. Residues: CASITRDGGYEQYF. The V gene is TRBV6-1, the J gene TRBJ2-7; D might be TRBD1 or TRBD2, each matching 5 bases. In germline, CDR1 is MNHNS, CDR2 SASEGT. Deletions cut 7 bases from V and 4 bases from J, with 17 bases between. The length of the CDR3 is 14 residues.